The 27 T cell receptor beta chains reported below all come from one sample, sequenced in a study of human T cells and chemical hapten exposure. TCRdb passed the RACE reads through MiXCR, listing each CDR3 protein once. This table holds roughly 180,000 distinct CDR3 sequences, roughly 14% found once. Time point described: patch test 1, 2 weeks after DPC sensitization. The treatment is: therapeutic diphenylcyclopropenone sensitization with weekly scalp DPC. Material: whole blood, obtained in connection with sensitization to the hapten diphenylcyclopropenone (DPC). All receptors derive from a woman aged 25 to 39 with alopecia areata. Some clones in this sample may be carry-over from other donors' samples.

J is TRBJ2-7 and V is TRBV5-1; D remains unclear. CDR3 size: 13 residues. The V gene lost 3 bases and the J gene lost 0 bases, with 7 bases spanning the gap. CDR1 is SGHRS, CDR2 YFSETQ, per germline. The CDR3 bases are TGCGCCAGCAGCTCCGTTAGCTCCTACGAGCAGTACTTC. Encoded protein: CASSSVSSYEQYF. The variable domain in full, completed from reference TRBV5-1 and TRBJ2-7, reads KAGVTQTPRYLIKTRGQQVTLSCSPISGHRSVSWYQQTPGQGLQFLFEYFSETQRNKGNFPGRFSGRQFSNSRSEMNVSTLELGDSALYLCASSSVSSYEQYFGPGTRLTVT.

This clonotype has a handful of counts. The J gene is TRBJ2-7, the V gene TRBV5-1; 8 nucleotides match TRBD1. The ends lost 4 bases at V and 5 bases at J; junction bases unmatched: 5. CDR3 length equals 13 residues. Germline lookup yields CDR1 SGHRS and CDR2 YFSETQ. This CDR3 reads CASSPDRDHEQYF. The CDR3 DNA reads TGCGCCAGCAGCCCGGACAGGGACCACGAGCAGTACTTC.

This clonotype was observed a handful of times. This chain connects TRBV18 to TRBJ2-1, with D hard to call. CDR1 KGHSH and CDR2 LQKENI come from the germline V gene. V was trimmed by 2 bases and J by 8 bases, leaving 22 bases between them. The CDR3 loop spans 17 amino acids. The CDR3 DNA sequence: TGTGCCAGCTCACCAAGTTTAAGGCTACGACGAGACGATGAGCAGTTCTTC. It encodes CASSPSLRLRRDDEQFF.

This clonotype was recorded a few times. This chain joins TRBV20-1 and TRBJ2-1; D is possibly TRBD1 (6 bases). The CDR3 is 18 amino acids. The ends were cut back, 2 bases at V and 3 bases at J, with 23 bases in the middle. Germline-derived CDR1 and CDR2 are DFQATT and SNEGSKA (reference sequence). CDR3 protein: CSARSTGTPALLYNEQFF. The DNA for the CDR3 is TGCAGTGCTAGATCAACCGGGACACCAGCTCTTCTCTACAATGAGCAGTTCTTC.

The CDR3 bases are TGTGCCAGCAGCTTACCGGGATCCCTGGGGAATGAGCAGTTCTTC. Residues: CASSLPGSLGNEQFF. This sequence joins TRBV7-9 and TRBJ2-1; D perhaps matches TRBD2 (5 bases). There are 15 residues in the CDR3. Germline V CDR1 and CDR2: SEHNR, FQNEAQ (reference sequence). The germline V and J ends were trimmed by 2 bases and 7 bases, with 15 bases remaining between them.

This clonotype was seen a handful of times. The V call is TRBV6-6, the J call TRBJ2-7; D is uncertain. Deletions cut 6 bases from V and 0 bases from J, with 6 bases between. The CDR3 is 12 amino acids. The germline gives CDR1 MNHNY, CDR2 SVGAGI (reference sequence). CDR3 DNA sequence: TGTGCCAGCAGGTATAACTCCTACGAGCAGTACTTC. This gives the protein CASRYNSYEQYF.

This clonotype appeared a few times. The chain is built from TRBV12-3 or TRBV12-4 and TRBJ2-3; tentative D call: TRBD1 (5 bases). The V gene lost 5 bases and the J gene lost 9 bases, with 15 bases spanning the gap. The CDR3 consists of 13 residues. CDR3 sequence reads: CASSTGARATQYF. The CDR3 bases are TGTGCCAGCAGTACTGGGGCCAGGGCAACGCAGTATTTT.

The chain carries TRBV28 and TRBJ1-3; D might be TRBD1 (5 bases). The CDR3 is made up of 14 amino acids. Looked up from germline, CDR1 is MDHEN and CDR2 is SYDVKM. V was pared by 7 bases and J by 0 bases, with 10 bases between. DNA for the CDR3: TGTGCCAGCAATCACAGGAGCTCTGGAAACACCATATATTTT. It is translated as CASNHRSSGNTIYF.

There are many counts of this clonotype. This chain connects TRBV20-1 to TRBJ1-6; D perhaps matches TRBD1 (6 bases). CDR1 and CDR2 from the germline V gene are DFQATT and SNEGSKA (reference sequence). V gave up 6 bases and J gave up 4 bases, with 13 bases separating them. The CDR3 length is 14 residues. The CDR3 nucleotides are TGCAGTGCCGGAGGACAGACGTATAATTCACCCCTCCACTTT. Protein: CSAGGQTYNSPLHF.

This clonotype was counted only a few times. The chain couples TRBV29-1 to TRBJ2-1, with unresolved D. The CDR3 contains 11 residues. Per the germline V gene, CDR1 is SQVTM and CDR2 is ANQGSEA. Trimming took 6 bases from V and 4 from J, leaving 7 bases between them. CDR3 sequence reads: CSVVVYNEQFF. For the CDR3, the DNA is TGCAGCGTGGTGGTTTACAATGAGCAGTTCTTC.

This clonotype has only a few counts. The V call is TRBV7-3, the J call TRBJ1-6; 7 bases match TRBD1. The CDR3 extends over 16 amino acids. With V trimmed by 4 bases and J by 8 bases, 11 bases remained unmatched. CDR1 SGHTA and CDR2 FQGTGA come from the germline V gene. Here the CDR3 reads CASSSLDREVYSPLHF. The DNA for the CDR3 is TGTGCCAGCAGCTCACTCGACAGGGAGGTCTATTCACCCCTCCACTTT. Together with reference TRBV7-3 and TRBJ1-6, the CDR3 gives the full variable domain: GAGVSQTPSNKVTEKGKYVELRCDPISGHTALYWYRQSLGQGPEFLIYFQGTGAADDSGLPNDRFFAVRPEGSVSTLKIQRTERGDSAVYLCASSSLDREVYSPLHFGNGTRLTVT.

In its sample, this clonotype was seen a few times. The chain joins TRBV19 to TRBJ2-1; 7 bases line up with TRBD2. The CDR3 spans 14 residues. Germline V gene data show CDR1 as LNHDA and CDR2 as SQIVND (reference sequence). V was clipped by 6 bases and J by 8 bases; unmatched bases: 10. The DNA of the CDR3 is TGTGCCAGTAGCCATAGGACTAGAGTCGATGAGCAGTTCTTC. This gives the protein CASSHRTRVDEQFF.

The gene calls are TRBV19 and TRBJ2-6; D possibly matches TRBD1 or TRBD2 (5 bases each). The V end was cut by 4 bases, the J end by 2 bases, with 12 bases between. Germline V CDR1 and CDR2: LNHDA, SQIVND (reference sequence). CDR3 length: 16 residues. The CDR3 is CASSTLGGTGANVLTF. CDR3 bases: TGTGCCAGTAGTACTCTTGGGGGAACTGGGGCCAACGTCCTGACTTTC. Full variable domain (missing parts from reference TRBV19 and TRBJ2-6): DGGITQSPKYLFRKEGQNVTLSCEQNLNHDAMYWYRQDPGQGLRLIYYSQIVNDFQKGDIAEGYSVSREKKESFPLTVTSAQKNPTAFYLCASSTLGGTGANVLTFGAGSRLTVL.

This clonotype was recorded many times. The genes are TRBV30 and TRBJ1-1; no definite D call. Looked up from germline, CDR1 is GTSNPN and CDR2 is SVGIG (reference sequence). V was clipped by 0 bases and J by 6 bases, with 11 bases between them. The CDR3 covers 13 residues. CDR3 coding DNA: TGTGCCTGGAGTGTATTGGGGATCTCTGAAGCTTTCTTT. Encoded protein: CAWSVLGISEAFF.

The V gene is TRBV28, the J gene TRBJ1-1; weak D call: TRBD1 (5 bases). V lost 6 bases and J 6 bases, leaving 20 bases between the germline ends. The CDR3 spans 15 residues. Germline V gives CDR1 MDHEN, CDR2 SYDVKM. The CDR3 DNA reads as TGTGCCAGCAGCCGGAGTTTGGGGCAGCGAGCTGAAGCTTTCTTT. It is translated as CASSRSLGQRAEAFF.

CDR3 region: CASSLDRANEQFF. CDR3 coding DNA: TGTGCCAGCAGCTTGGACAGGGCGAATGAGCAGTTCTTC. The chain carries TRBV7-3 and TRBJ2-1, with 8 bases lining up with TRBD1. Germline lookup yields CDR1 SGHTA and CDR2 FQGTGA. Unmatched junction bases numbered 2, after V lost 3 bases and J lost 7 bases. CDR3 length equals 13 residues.

The chain links TRBV14 to TRBJ2-3; no definite D call. Germline CDR1 is SGHDN and CDR2 is FVKESK. This CDR3 region has 11 residues. The V and J ends lost 2 bases and 6 bases respectively, with 3 bases between them. Written as DNA, the CDR3 is TGTGCCAGCAGCCAATCGGATACGCAGTATTTT. Protein: CASSQSDTQYF.

This clonotype was detected a few times. This chain links TRBV7-2 with TRBJ2-3, with 7 bases fitting TRBD2. The germline CDR1 and CDR2 sequences are SGHTA and FQGNSA. The V and J ends lost 1 base and 2 bases, in that order; junction bases with no gene match: 6. This CDR3 region has 16 residues. The CDR3 DNA reads as TGTGCCAGCAGCTTAGGAGGCCTAGCGGTCACAGATACGCAGTATTTT. Translation gives CASSLGGLAVTDTQYF. Complete variable domain (other parts from reference TRBV7-2 and TRBJ2-3): GAGVSQSPSNKVTEKGKDVELRCDPISGHTALYWYRQSLGQGLEFLIYFQGNSAPDKSGLPSDRFSAERTGGSVSTLTIQRTQQEDSAVYLCASSLGGLAVTDTQYFGPGTRLTVL.

The gene calls are TRBV5-1 and TRBJ1-1; 10 bases fit TRBD1. The CDR3 spans 18 residues. Germline trimming cut 0 bases from V and 1 base from J; bases unmatched to any gene: 9. Germline V CDR1 and CDR2: SGHRS, YFSETQ. CDR3 DNA: TGCGCCAGCAGCTTGGGGCCGGGACAGGGGATACGGAACACTGAAGCTTTCTTT. Its translation is CASSLGPGQGIRNTEAFF.

V usage is TRBV14 and J usage is TRBJ2-1, with D unresolved. Germline V gene lookup returns CDR1 SGHDN and CDR2 FVKESK. The CDR3 length is 15 residues. Between the trimmed V and J ends, which lost 3 bases and 2 bases, there was a span of 11 bases. The CDR3 coding sequence is TGTGCCAGCAGCCATATAGGCGCTCCCTACAATGAGCAGTTCTTC. Its translation is CASSHIGAPYNEQFF.

This clonotype was counted only a few times. V usage is TRBV29-1 and J usage is TRBJ2-1, with TRBD2 identical over 7 bases. The CDR3 is 14 residues long. The V segment lost 1 base and the J segment 4 bases; nucleotides outside the gene matches: 4. Germline CDR1 is SQVTM and CDR2 is ANQGSEA. CDR3 amino acids: CSVEGQGLYNEQFF. The CDR3 nucleotides are TGCAGCGTTGAAGGGCAGGGACTATACAATGAGCAGTTCTTC.

The chain carries TRBV29-1 and TRBJ2-1; possible D gene TRBD2, 6 bases. V lost 6 bases to trimming and J lost 6 bases, with 12 bases between them. The CDR3 has 12 residues. Germline lookup yields CDR1 SQVTM and CDR2 ANQGSEA. DNA of the CDR3: TGCAGCGTAGGGGTGACTAGCAATGAGCAGTTCTTC. It codes for CSVGVTSNEQFF.

This clonotype turned up a few times. V and J are TRBV5-1 and TRBJ2-3, with D maybe TRBD1 (6 bases). Germline assignment: CDR1 SGHRS and CDR2 YFSETQ. The CDR3 has 18 amino acids. V was trimmed by 2 bases and J by 4 bases, leaving 23 bases between them. CDR3: CASSLPAGQSFWADTQYF. Here the CDR3 DNA reads TGCGCCAGCAGCTTACCCGCCGGACAGTCCTTCTGGGCAGATACGCAGTATTTT.

This clonotype was counted between two and nine times. The rearrangement links TRBV29-1 to TRBJ2-1, with 10 bases that match TRBD2. The V gene end was trimmed by 7 bases and the J gene end by 7 bases; junction bases not matched to a gene: 7. The V gene's germline CDR1 is SQVTM and CDR2 ANQGSEA. The CDR3 is 13 residues long. DNA for the CDR3: TGCAGCGGTCTAGCGGGAGAAAGGAATGAGCAGTTCTTC. Protein product: CSGLAGERNEQFF.

This clonotype was seen a handful of times. The genes are TRBV6-5 and TRBJ2-7, with a tentative D call TRBD1 (5 bases). This CDR3 spans 13 amino acids. Between the trimmed V and J ends, which lost 6 bases and 7 bases, there was a span of 16 bases. Germline-derived CDR1 and CDR2 are MNHEY and SVGAGI. CDR3 sequence: CASSSGRGREQYF. The CDR3 DNA reads TGTGCCAGCAGCTCCGGAAGGGGCCGGGAGCAGTACTTC.

This clonotype was seen a few times. The chain combines TRBV30 with TRBJ2-5, with TRBD1 as a possible D gene (6 bases). Germline CDR1 and CDR2: GTSNPN and SVGIG (reference sequence). Trimming cost V 2 bases and J 5 bases, with 15 bases left between them. This CDR3 contains 14 residues. The CDR3 protein is CAWSPDSRGETQYF. CDR3 DNA: TGTGCCTGGAGTCCGGACAGCCGAGGGGAGACCCAGTACTTC.

There are a few counts of this clonotype. This chain uses TRBV7-6 with TRBJ1-1; 9 bases align to TRBD1. Germline values: CDR1 SGHVS, CDR2 FNYEAQ. This CDR3 comprises 16 residues. Losses at the gene ends were 0 bases for V and 4 bases for J; bases not matched to a gene: 6. The CDR3 protein is CASSLASDRGVTEAFF. The CDR3 nucleotides read TGTGCCAGCAGCTTAGCCTCGGACAGGGGTGTCACTGAAGCTTTCTTT.